This TCR beta chain came from a study of identical twins. Study-wide results and caveats: Invariant MAIT and iNKT cells may have partly biased zero-insertion analyses.

MiXCR, applied by TCRdb to the 5' RACE reads, yields one record per CDR3 protein. The data hold some 900,000 distinct CDR3 sequences, with 9% to 15% observed a single time. At least ten counts were recorded for this clonotype. Its cognate antigen is unknown. V dropped 5 bases and J dropped 5; count of bases not matched to a gene: 4. This CDR3 is 13 amino acids long. Germline-derived CDR1 and CDR2 are KGHDR and SFDVKD. The same data also went into a second study, on yellow fever vaccine responses in identical twins.

This TCR derives from a woman in her late teens or twenties in good health. The chain recombines TRBV24-1 with TRBJ1-1, with TRBD1 matching 7 bases. The sequencing input was PBMCs. The DNA for the CDR3 is TGTGCCACCAGTGTGACAGGGAGTACTGAAGCTTTCTTT. Translation gives CATSVTGSTEAFF.